A selection of T cell receptor beta chains follows, all from one sample in a study of graft-versus-host responses after intestinal transplantation. The protocol was immunoSEQ multiplex PCR, while the TCRdb copy is restricted to in-frame clones and leaves out a portion. Of about 86,000 clones listed, under 85% were seen once; the top ten hold about a sixth. Antigen specificity for these receptors is unknown. Source: unstimulated CD8+ T cells sorted from spleen or lymph node cells, taken before intestinal transplant. These receptors originate from a human donor who received an intestinal transplant. CDR3s include the opening cysteine and the closing phenylalanine or tryptophan. The D gene is left open where the match is weak. Expanded clones are given a class, and other clones once, few, many or no size at all.

cdr3_aa cdr3_nt v_call d_call j_call clone_size
CASSVEGGTDTQYF TGTGCCAGCAGCGTAGAGGGAGGAACAGATACGCAGTATTTT TRBV9 - TRBJ2-3 once
CATSREIAERGDTQYF TGTGCCACCAGCAGAGAAATAGCGGAGAGAGGGGATACGCAGTATTTT TRBV15 - TRBJ2-3 -
CASSLEALAGKVLETQYF TGTGCCAGCAGCTTAGAGGCGCTAGCGGGGAAAGTGTTGGAGACCCAGTACTTC TRBV11-2 TRBD2 TRBJ2-5 -
CASSHAPQGNTEAFF TGTGCCAGCAGCCACGCACCACAGGGGAACACTGAAGCTTTCTTT TRBV4-2 - TRBJ1-1 -
CASSGTKNSPYGYTF TGTGCCAGCAGTGGAACGAAGAACAGTCCCTATGGCTACACCTTC TRBV2 - TRBJ1-2 few
CASSDNSGRSAYNEQFF TGTGCCAGCAGCGATAATAGCGGGAGGTCAGCCTACAATGAGCAGTTCTTC TRBV7-9 TRBD2 TRBJ2-1 -
CAISGAGWNGYTF TGTGCCATCAGTGGCGCAGGGTGGAATGGCTACACCTTC TRBV10-3 - TRBJ1-2 -
CASSWDRGEQYF TGTGCCAGCAGTTGGGACAGGGGCGAGCAGTACTTC TRBV6-7 TRBD1 TRBJ2-7 -
CSARDQPEAFF TGCAGTGCTAGAGATCAGCCTGAAGCTTTCTTT TRBV20-1 - TRBJ1-1 -
CASSYGAGGQPQHF TGTGCCAGCAGTTACGGTGCAGGGGGTCAGCCCCAGCATTTT TRBV6-5 TRBD1 TRBJ1-5 -
CASSLIPTGVAYEQYF TGTGCCAGCAGTCTCATCCCCACGGGAGTGGCCTACGAGCAGTACTTC TRBV28 - TRBJ2-7 -
CASSLAGGYYEQYF TGTGCCAGCAGTCTAGCGGGAGGATACTACGAGCAGTACTTC TRBV27 TRBD2 TRBJ2-7 -
CASSRYRTNPNTGELFF TGCGCCAGCAGCCGATATCGGACAAACCCGAACACCGGGGAGCTGTTTTTT TRBV5-1 - TRBJ2-2 -
CASSLSRPGQGYGYTF TGTGCCAGCAGTTTATCTCGCCCGGGACAGGGTTATGGCTACACCTTC TRBV27 TRBD1 TRBJ1-2 few
CASRKFDTQYF TGCGCCAGCAGAAAGTTTGATACGCAGTATTTT TRBV5-1 - TRBJ2-3 -
CASSRGGGSTDTQYF TGTGCCAGCAGCCGGGGTGGCGGGTCCACAGATACGCAGTATTTT TRBV6-1 - TRBJ2-3 -
CASSLEGAERSDYYGYTF TGTGCCAGCAGCTTAGAGGGGGCGGAAAGGTCGGATTACTATGGCTACACCTTC TRBV5-6 TRBD1 TRBJ1-2 few
CASSPLRISGANVLTF TGCGCCAGCAGCCCGCTTCGGATCTCTGGGGCCAACGTCCTGACTTTC TRBV5-1 - TRBJ2-6 few
CASSPLVGADEQYF TGCGCCAGCAGCCCGTTGGTGGGAGCGGACGAGCAGTACTTC TRBV5-1 - TRBJ2-7 -
CASSEDWMGDTEAFF TGTGCCAGCAGTGAGGACTGGATGGGCGACACTGAAGCTTTCTTT TRBV6-1 - TRBJ1-1 -
CASSFGTGLTYEQYF TGTGCCAGCAGTTTCGGGACAGGGTTAACCTACGAGCAGTACTTC TRBV6-1 TRBD1 TRBJ2-7 -
CSVALGPSSYEQYF TGCAGCGTTGCGTTGGGTCCTAGCTCCTACGAGCAGTACTTC TRBV29-1 - TRBJ2-7 -
CASSFSGNYNEQFF TGTGCCAGCAGCTTTAGCGGGAACTACAATGAGCAGTTCTTC TRBV7-9 TRBD2 TRBJ2-1 once
CASQELAALEQYF TGTGCCAGCCAAGAACTAGCGGCTTTGGAGCAGTACTTC TRBV6-5 TRBD2 TRBJ2-7 -
CASSTGTRTNNEQFF TGTGCCAGTAGTACCGGGACAAGAACCAACAATGAGCAGTTCTTC TRBV19 - TRBJ2-1 once
CASSDTGGTDTQYF TGTGCCAGCAGTGACACGGGGGGCACAGATACGCAGTATTTT TRBV6-4 - TRBJ2-3 -
CASSMGRGNEQFF TGTGCCAGTAGTATGGGTAGGGGCAATGAGCAGTTCTTC TRBV19 - TRBJ2-1 -
CASSSEEGFTDTQYF TGTGCCAGCAGCTCGGAGGAGGGCTTCACAGATACGCAGTATTTT TRBV5-5 - TRBJ2-3 -
CASSILDSGANVLTF TGTGCCAGTAGTATACTAGACTCTGGGGCCAACGTCCTGACTTTC TRBV19 - TRBJ2-6 -
CASSLPLDEQYF TGTGCCAGCAGCTTGCCCTTGGACGAGCAGTACTTC TRBV11-2 - TRBJ2-7 -
CASSLGGPNTEAFF TGTGCCAGCAGCCTGGGAGGGCCGAACACTGAAGCTTTCTTT TRBV7-2 - TRBJ1-1 -
CASKDGRGGTEAFF TGTGCCAGCAAGGATGGCAGGGGAGGCACTGAAGCTTTCTTT TRBV6-5 - TRBJ1-1 -
CATSRDAKRTGASETQYF TGTGCCACCAGCAGAGACGCTAAGAGGACAGGGGCATCGGAGACCCAGTACTTC TRBV15 TRBD1 TRBJ2-5 -
CASSHFQGLGGYTF TGTGCCAGCAGCCACTTCCAGGGGTTGGGTGGCTACACCTTC TRBV11-2 - TRBJ1-2 -
CASSQEMTLNQPQHF TGCGCCAGCAGCCAAGAAATGACCCTCAATCAGCCCCAGCATTTT TRBV4-1 - TRBJ1-5 -
CASSQDGGFNEQFF TGTGCCAGCAGCCAAGATGGCGGATTCAATGAGCAGTTCTTC TRBV4-2 - TRBJ2-1 -
CASSLAPNYEQYF TGTGCCAGCAGCCTCGCCCCTAACTACGAGCAGTACTTC TRBV27 - TRBJ2-7 -
CASSPGLADEQFF TGTGCCAGCAGCCCGGGACTAGCGGATGAGCAGTTCTTC TRBV9 TRBD2 TRBJ2-1 -
CASRRQNFPLRTSGRSYEQYF TGCGCCAGCAGGCGGCAGAATTTTCCCCTACGGACTAGCGGGAGATCATACGAGCAGTACTTC TRBV10-1 TRBD2 TRBJ2-7 -
CASSYGETGHPYGYTF TGTGCCAGCAGTTACGGGGAGACGGGACACCCCTATGGCTACACCTTC TRBV6-5 - TRBJ1-2 -
CASSQETSGRAYEQYF TGCGCCAGCAGCCAAGAGACTAGCGGGAGGGCCTACGAGCAGTACTTC TRBV4-1 TRBD2 TRBJ2-7 -
CASSLDPGWRDEQYF TGTGCCAGCAGTTTAGACCCGGGGTGGAGGGACGAGCAGTACTTC TRBV6-5 - TRBJ2-7 -